This is a list of T cell receptor beta chains from one sample in a study of shared clonotypes between healthy human individuals. Some clones are missing from TCRdb's copy, which holds only in-frame ones; the method was immunoSEQ multiplex PCR. The sample lists some 480,000 clones, less than 80% occurring once. The specimen was PBMCs. The origin of the receptors is a woman aged 40 to 50 in good health. Some clones in this sample may be carry-over from other donors' samples. Each CDR3 is given with its conserved first and last residue.

cdr3_aa | j_call | v_call
CASSSGTVPSPLHF | TRBJ1-6 | TRBV28
CASSSQDRTGELFF | TRBJ2-2 | TRBV7-8
CASSPHLGLSSYEQYF | TRBJ2-7 | TRBV27
CASSQDTLVGQETQYF | TRBJ2-5 | TRBV4-3
CASISVGGSGGELFF | TRBJ2-2 | TRBV14
CASSMGLAAHYEQYF | TRBJ2-7 | TRBV19
CASRPGLAGGHTGELFF | TRBJ2-2 | TRBV10-2
CASSRQGDLSTDTQYF | TRBJ2-3 | TRBV4-2
CAYGRGTEAFF | TRBJ1-1 | TRBV30
CASGQGIHEQYF | TRBJ2-7 | TRBV27
CASSAQAYNEQFF | TRBJ2-1 | TRBV10-2
CASSTTGTHEKLFF | TRBJ1-4 | TRBV2
CASSPRGLGANEQYF | TRBJ2-7 | TRBV18
CASSQDGHFDGYTF | TRBJ1-2 | TRBV4-1
CASSLALGEAFF | TRBJ1-1 | TRBV7-8
CASRFERSTDTQYF | TRBJ2-3 | TRBV5-1
CASSFLAGGGGETQYF | TRBJ2-5 | TRBV28
CASSSRQGGNEKLFF | TRBJ1-4 | TRBV5-1
CASSGQVNQPQHF | TRBJ1-5 | TRBV5-5
CASRSDRYEQYF | TRBJ2-7 | TRBV7-2
CASSRGGGNYGYTF | TRBJ1-2 | TRBV5-4
CASSSGGNEQFF | TRBJ2-1 | TRBV7-3
CASSLIPTGGYYGYTF | TRBJ1-2 | TRBV28
CASSLEGRDQETQYF | TRBJ2-5 | TRBV5-1
CASSPPRLVQYF | TRBJ2-7 | TRBV28
CASSLVRQFAIISNQPQHF | TRBJ1-5 | TRBV11-3
CASSLDVAGGFEQYF | TRBJ2-7 | TRBV7-9
CSVEQGIDTEAFF | TRBJ1-1 | TRBV29-1
CASRVGQGNNQPQHF | TRBJ1-5 | TRBV19
CASSLAGRAYEQYF | TRBJ2-7 | TRBV27
CASSGSRLNQPQHF | TRBJ1-5 | TRBV2
CASSRDRTGLYEQYF | TRBJ2-7 | TRBV5-1
CASSSRGMLDTQYF | TRBJ2-3 | TRBV28
CASSTGEDPYEQYF | TRBJ2-7 | TRBV6-5
CASRDGLAGDNEQFF | TRBJ2-1 | TRBV6-1
CASSSLRTSSYEQYF | TRBJ2-7 | TRBV5-1
CASSLRRGYEQYF | TRBJ2-7 | TRBV27
CASSQDVLAGSYEQYF | TRBJ2-7 | TRBV4-2
CASSSPVGMAFF | TRBJ2-1 | TRBV27
CASSPGTKYEQYF | TRBJ2-7 | TRBV6-5
CASSLAGTGTETQYF | TRBJ2-5 | TRBV5-1
CASKGRTLDYEQYF | TRBJ2-7 | TRBV2
CASSLVGYEQYF | TRBJ2-7 | TRBV5-1
CASSLSLAGGPGLFF | TRBJ2-1 | TRBV27
CASSPVGGNTEAFF | TRBJ1-1 | TRBV5-4
CAISEPTIRGEITYEQYF | TRBJ2-7 | TRBV10-3
CATSRGRTGVSVYEQYF | TRBJ2-7 | TRBV15
CASSLTGQRHSGANVLTF | TRBJ2-6 | TRBV7-3
CASSLGHNQETQYF | TRBJ2-5 | TRBV7-7
CAWSRRAGDQPQHF | TRBJ1-5 | TRBV30
CASTLRQGIKLFF | TRBJ1-4 | TRBV2
CSVEFVAGGIYEQYF | TRBJ2-7 | TRBV29-1
CASSLARLASTGELFF | TRBJ2-2 | TRBV11-1